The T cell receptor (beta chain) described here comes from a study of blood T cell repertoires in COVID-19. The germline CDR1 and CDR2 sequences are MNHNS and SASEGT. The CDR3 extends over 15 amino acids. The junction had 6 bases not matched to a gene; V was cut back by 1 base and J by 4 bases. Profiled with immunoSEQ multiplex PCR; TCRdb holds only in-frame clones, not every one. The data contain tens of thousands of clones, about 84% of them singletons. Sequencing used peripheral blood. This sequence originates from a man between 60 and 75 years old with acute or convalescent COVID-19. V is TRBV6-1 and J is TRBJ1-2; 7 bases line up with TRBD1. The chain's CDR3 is CASSEGTGAGYGYTF. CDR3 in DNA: TGTGCCAGCAGTGAAGGTACAGGGGCCGGCTATGGCTACACCTTC.